The present TCR beta chain was sequenced within a study of shared clonotypes between healthy human individuals. Findings of the study overall: Sampling included only blood; tissue repertoires likely differ.

Researchers ran the assay at a deep level. When replicate PCRs were run on sorted subsets, they used 200 ng DNA, some 30,000 T cell genomes. Method: immunoSEQ multiplex PCR; TCRdb's copy keeps in-frame clones and lacks some. Among 2,500,000 or so clones listed, roughly nine tenths were seen once. All donors qualified as healthy HIV-negative adults and had experienced no recent acute infections or vaccinations. Remarks on this clone: Its antigen is unknown. At the DNA level, this CDR3 is encoded by other sequences in the same sample as well.

CDR1 GTSNPN and CDR2 SVGIG come from the germline V gene (reference sequence). The V and J ends lost 2 bases and 1 base, in that order; junction bases with no gene match: 4. The CDR3 sequence is 14 residues long. The source of this sequence is a man aged 18 to 30 in good health. This chain links TRBV30 with TRBJ2-5; 7 nucleotides agree with TRBD1. The sequencing input was naive CD4+ T cells sorted from blood. As for subset: CD45RA+ positively selected. The CDR3 sequence is CAWSRTGLQETQYF. CDR3 nucleotides: TGTGCCTGGAGTAGGACAGGACTCCAAGAGACCCAGTACTTC. The variable domain in full, with the rest retrieved from reference TRBV30 and TRBJ2-5, is SQTIHQWPATLVQPVGSPLSLECTVEGTSNPNLYWYRQAAGRGLQLLFYSVGIGQISSEVPQNLSASRPQDRQFILSSKKLLLSDSGFYLCAWSRTGLQETQYFGPGTRLLVL.